The TCR beta chain under discussion was sequenced for a study of blood T cell repertoires in COVID-19. Across the whole study: The samples span acute and convalescent COVID-19 from the United States, Italy and Spain. The cDNA or gDNA used as material had been derived from T cells, B-cell-depleted T cells, or PBMCs.

Authors' analysis steps: The assay estimated nucleated cells by amplifying reference gene primers. TCRdb's copy holds only in-frame clones and misses some; the assay was immunoSEQ multiplex PCR. The DNA was the basis for D and trimming; V, J and clone size are from that table. Among 270,000 or so clones listed, approximately 87% were seen once. The sequence came from a human donor in a cohort sampled during active COVID-19. The sequencing input was peripheral blood.

For the CDR3, the DNA is TGTGCCAGCAGCTTAGGCTCCCGATCCCTCGGTGCAGATACGCAGTATTTT. Its translation: CASSLGSRSLGADTQYF. The J gene is TRBJ2-3, the V gene TRBV11-3, with D unclear. Germline values: CDR1 SGHNT, CDR2 YENEEA. This CDR3 has 17 amino acids. The ends were cut back, 1 base at V and 4 bases at J, with 18 bases in the middle. The full variable domain, its missing parts supplied by reference TRBV11-3 and TRBJ2-3, is EAGVVQSPRYKIIEKKQPVAFWCNPISGHNTLYWYLQNLGQGPELLIRYENEEAVDDSQLPKDRFSAERLKGVDSTLKIQPAELGDSAVYLCASSLGSRSLGADTQYFGPGTRLTVL.